This T cell receptor beta chain was captured by sequencing in a study of blood T cells in healthy people across ages. Sample-barcoded 5' priming and a J-beta primer mix drove a second PCR of roughly 6 to 12 cycles. TCRdb re-called the 5' RACE reads with MiXCR, one entry per CDR3 protein. The sample includes approximately 360,000 distinct CDR3 sequences, 50% to 60% seen only once; the top ten take around 49%. V lost 6 bases, J lost 3 bases, and 7 bases stayed unmatched. CDR1 is MDHEN, CDR2 SYDVKM, per germline. The CDR3 contains 15 residues. The table lists this clonotype with a few counts. This clonotype originated in a man in his sixties in good health. This sequence joins TRBV28 and TRBJ2-7, with TRBD1 matching over 11 bases. Source material: blood. The CDR3 reads CASRSGTGGFYEQYF. The CDR3 region has the DNA TGTGCCAGCAGGTCCGGGACAGGGGGGTTCTACGAGCAGTACTTC. Full variable domain (remainder filled in from reference TRBV28 and TRBJ2-7): DVKVTQSSRYLVKRTGEKVFLECVQDMDHENMFWYRQDPGLGLRLIYFSYDVKMKEKGDIPEGYSVSREKKERFSLILESASTNQTSMYLCASRSGTGGFYEQYFGPGTRLTVT.